This T cell receptor (beta chain) was captured by sequencing in a study of blood T cell repertoires in COVID-19. Two consecutive negative NP/OP PCR tests, clearance, or resolved symptoms defined Cohort 3 recovery. The assay was immunoSEQ multiplex PCR, and TCRdb's table has in-frame clones only and misses some. There are approximately 350,000 clones in the sample; roughly nine tenths occur only once, and 0.9% to 1.1% lies in the top ten. Trimming removed 1 base at V and 0 bases at J, with 10 bases between. Germline values: CDR1 SGHNT, CDR2 YYREEE (reference sequence). The CDR3 is 15 residues long. The rearrangement joins TRBV5-4 to TRBJ1-2; no definite D call. The clonotype originates from a man aged 18 to 29 who had recovered from COVID-19. The sequencing sample was made of PBMCs or T cells enriched from blood (not recorded which). CDR3 loop: CASSLIDRANYGYTF. For the CDR3, the DNA is TGTGCCAGCAGCTTGATTGATCGAGCTAACTATGGCTACACCTTC. Based on the CDR3 plus reference TRBV5-4 and TRBJ1-2, the full variable domain is ETGVTQSPTHLIKTRGQQVTLRCSSQSGHNTVSWYQQALGQGPQFIFQYYREEENGRGNFPPRFSGLQFPNYSSELNVNALELDDSALYLCASSLIDRANYGYTFGSGTRLTVV.